This is a list of T cell receptor beta chains from one sample in a study of vaccination effects on CD4 cells after COVID-19. TCRdb keeps only in-frame clones here, not all; method: immunoSEQ multiplex PCR. In the table there are 40,000 or so clones, 60% to 75% of which are singletons. The antigens of these receptors remain unknown. The sample consisted of CD4+ T cells from PBMCs cultured without peptide, taken after COVID-19 vaccination. The source is a human donor who received a COVID-19 vaccine. Both conserved end residues are part of each CDR3. A D gene is named only where the DNA matches it firmly. A clone size is listed for some rows: how often the clone was seen (once, few, many), or a class if it is expanded.

D gene: -; J gene: TRBJ2-4; V gene: TRBV14; clone size: -; CDR3 DNA: TGTGCCAGCAGCCAAGTTCGGGGCAAAAACATTCAGTACTTC; CDR3 protein: CASSQVRGKNIQYF
D gene: TRBD1; J gene: TRBJ1-2; V gene: TRBV24-1; clone size: few; CDR3 DNA: TGTGCCACCAGTGATTCGGGACAGATCTATGGCTACACCTTC; CDR3 protein: CATSDSGQIYGYTF
D gene: TRBD1; J gene: TRBJ1-2; V gene: TRBV27; clone size: -; CDR3 DNA: TGTGCCAGCAGTTTAATCAGGGGGCATGGCTATGGCTACACCTTC; CDR3 protein: CASSLIRGHGYGYTF
D gene: -; J gene: TRBJ2-2; V gene: TRBV10-2; clone size: -; CDR3 DNA: TGCGCCAGCAGTGAGTCTAGTTACACCGGGGAGCTGTTTTTT; CDR3 protein: CASSESSYTGELFF
D gene: -; J gene: TRBJ2-5; V gene: TRBV5-4; clone size: -; CDR3 DNA: TGTGCCAGCAGCTCCACCGGCAGAGGGGCCCCAGGATTAGAGACCCAGTACTTC; CDR3 protein: CASSSTGRGAPGLETQYF
D gene: TRBD1; J gene: TRBJ2-7; V gene: TRBV29-1; clone size: -; CDR3 DNA: TGCAGCGTAATTGGACAGGACTCCTACGAGCAGTACTTC; CDR3 protein: CSVIGQDSYEQYF
D gene: TRBD1; J gene: TRBJ2-2; V gene: TRBV5-1; clone size: -; CDR3 DNA: TGCGCCAGCATGGTGGACAGGGGGTTAACCGGGGAGCTGTTTTTT; CDR3 protein: CASMVDRGLTGELFF
D gene: -; J gene: TRBJ2-3; V gene: TRBV29-1; clone size: once; CDR3 DNA: TGCAGCGTTGAAGCGGGGGATACGCAGTATTTT; CDR3 protein: CSVEAGDTQYF
D gene: TRBD2; J gene: TRBJ2-3; V gene: TRBV9; clone size: -; CDR3 DNA: TGTGCCAGCAGCGTAGGGACTAGCGGGAGGTGGGCAGATACGCAGTATTTT; CDR3 protein: CASSVGTSGRWADTQYF
D gene: TRBD2; J gene: TRBJ2-3; V gene: TRBV10-2; clone size: -; CDR3 DNA: TGCGCCAGCAGCTCAGGACTAGCGGGAGAATCGGATACGCAGTATTTT; CDR3 protein: CASSSGLAGESDTQYF
D gene: -; J gene: TRBJ2-3; V gene: TRBV3-1/TRBV3-2; clone size: -; CDR3 DNA: TGTGCCAGCAGCCATAATAGCGGTAGCACAGATACGCAGTATTTT; CDR3 protein: CASSHNSGSTDTQYF
D gene: -; J gene: TRBJ2-1; V gene: TRBV10-3; clone size: -; CDR3 DNA: TGTGCCATCAGGAACGAAGGGGATGAGCAGTTCTTC; CDR3 protein: CAIRNEGDEQFF
D gene: -; J gene: TRBJ1-4; V gene: TRBV19; clone size: -; CDR3 DNA: TGTGCCAGTAGTGACCAAATCTGGGGCGATGAAAAACTGTTTTTT; CDR3 protein: CASSDQIWGDEKLFF
D gene: -; J gene: TRBJ1-1; V gene: TRBV29-1; clone size: -; CDR3 DNA: TGCAGCGTTGAATCTCGCAGGTTCACTGAAGCTTTCTTT; CDR3 protein: CSVESRRFTEAFF
D gene: -; J gene: TRBJ1-2; V gene: TRBV11-2; clone size: -; CDR3 DNA: TGTGCCAGCAGCCTCCGAAGTGCAGGCACCCTAGGCTACACCTTC; CDR3 protein: CASSLRSAGTLGYTF
D gene: -; J gene: TRBJ2-7; V gene: TRBV6-1; clone size: -; CDR3 DNA: TGTGCCAGCAGTGAAGCCACCTACGAGCAGTACTTC; CDR3 protein: CASSEATYEQYF
D gene: -; J gene: TRBJ2-5; V gene: TRBV7-9; clone size: -; CDR3 DNA: TGTGCCAGCAGCCAACAAAAAGAGACCCAGTACTTC; CDR3 protein: CASSQQKETQYF
D gene: -; J gene: TRBJ2-1; V gene: TRBV5-6; clone size: few; CDR3 DNA: TGTGCCAGCATCAGGGAGTTTGTCTCCTACAATGAGCAGTTCTTC; CDR3 protein: CASIREFVSYNEQFF
D gene: -; J gene: TRBJ2-3; V gene: TRBV6-1; clone size: -; CDR3 DNA: TGTGCCAGCAGTGAAGCGCGCACAGATACGCAGTATTTT; CDR3 protein: CASSEARTDTQYF
D gene: -; J gene: TRBJ2-2; V gene: TRBV7-9; clone size: few; CDR3 DNA: TGTGCCAGCCGGTCAGGGCAGTACCTAAACACCGGGGAGCTGTTTTTT; CDR3 protein: CASRSGQYLNTGELFF
D gene: -; J gene: TRBJ2-7; V gene: TRBV9; clone size: few; CDR3 DNA: TGTGCCAGCAGCGTAGGATCGACTAGCTCCTACGAGCAGTACTTC; CDR3 protein: CASSVGSTSSYEQYF
D gene: -; J gene: TRBJ2-1; V gene: TRBV15; clone size: -; CDR3 DNA: TGTGCCACCAGCAGAGATTTTAATGAGCAGTTCTTC; CDR3 protein: CATSRDFNEQFF
D gene: -; J gene: TRBJ1-3; V gene: TRBV6-6; clone size: -; CDR3 DNA: TGTGCCAGCAGTTGGGGACGGAGCTCTGGAAACACCATATATTTT; CDR3 protein: CASSWGRSSGNTIYF
D gene: TRBD1; J gene: TRBJ2-7; V gene: TRBV6-5; clone size: -; CDR3 DNA: TGTGCCAGCAGCCGACAGGGGAGCTCCTACGAGCAGTACTTC; CDR3 protein: CASSRQGSSYEQYF
D gene: TRBD1; J gene: TRBJ2-2; V gene: TRBV7-9; clone size: -; CDR3 DNA: TGTGCCAGCAGCGCGACCGGGACAGGGATTCGGGAGCTGTTTTTT; CDR3 protein: CASSATGTGIRELFF
D gene: -; J gene: TRBJ2-1; V gene: TRBV12-1; clone size: -; CDR3 DNA: TGTGCCAGCAGCTCTGCACAGGGACCGCGGCCCAGGGAGCAGTTCTTC; CDR3 protein: CASSSAQGPRPREQFF
D gene: TRBD1; J gene: TRBJ1-5; V gene: TRBV12-5; clone size: -; CDR3 DNA: TGTGCTAGTAGAGGGGGCTCCTATAGCAATCAGCCCCAGCATTTT; CDR3 protein: CASRGGSYSNQPQHF
D gene: -; J gene: TRBJ1-1; V gene: TRBV3-1/TRBV3-2; clone size: -; CDR3 DNA: TGTGCCAGCAGCCAAGAGTGGGGGATTGGGACTGAAGCTTTCTTT; CDR3 protein: CASSQEWGIGTEAFF
D gene: -; J gene: TRBJ2-7; V gene: TRBV27; clone size: -; CDR3 DNA: TGTGCCAGCAGACAGGGACCCTACGAGCAGTACTTC; CDR3 protein: CASRQGPYEQYF
D gene: -; J gene: TRBJ2-4; V gene: TRBV30; clone size: -; CDR3 DNA: TGTGCCTGGAGCGGGGGGACAGCTATTCAGTACTTC; CDR3 protein: CAWSGGTAIQYF
D gene: -; J gene: TRBJ1-6; V gene: TRBV3-1/TRBV3-2; clone size: -; CDR3 DNA: TGTGCCAGCAACCCGGGGAATTCACCCCTCCACTTT; CDR3 protein: CASNPGNSPLHF
D gene: TRBD2; J gene: TRBJ2-2; V gene: TRBV9; clone size: -; CDR3 DNA: TGTGCCAGCAGCGGGAGACCCTCGGGGGGCACCGGGGAGCTGTTTTTT; CDR3 protein: CASSGRPSGGTGELFF
D gene: TRBD2; J gene: TRBJ2-7; V gene: TRBV10-3; clone size: -; CDR3 DNA: TGTGCCATCAGTGAGTCCGGGACTAGCGGGAGAGGCGAGCAGTACTTC; CDR3 protein: CAISESGTSGRGEQYF
D gene: -; J gene: TRBJ2-3; V gene: TRBV4-2; clone size: -; CDR3 DNA: TGTGCCAGCAGCCAAGATCGGGACTTCCGCACAGATACGCAGTATTTT; CDR3 protein: CASSQDRDFRTDTQYF
D gene: -; J gene: TRBJ1-6; V gene: TRBV20-1; clone size: -; CDR3 DNA: TGCAGTGCTAGTTCCATATCCTATAATTCACCCCTCCACTTT; CDR3 protein: CSASSISYNSPLHF
D gene: -; J gene: TRBJ1-2; V gene: TRBV5-1; clone size: once; CDR3 DNA: TGCGCCAGCAGCGAACAGGGAGCATATGGCTACACCTTC; CDR3 protein: CASSEQGAYGYTF
D gene: -; J gene: TRBJ2-2; V gene: TRBV4-2; clone size: few; CDR3 DNA: TGTGCCAGCAGCCAGGAGGGGTGGACATCGAACACCGGGGAGCTGTTTTTT; CDR3 protein: CASSQEGWTSNTGELFF
D gene: TRBD2; J gene: TRBJ2-4; V gene: TRBV12-5; clone size: -; CDR3 DNA: TGTGCTAGTGGTTTGGCCCGGGGGACTAGCTTCCTCTGGGGGAACATTCAGTACTTC; CDR3 protein: CASGLARGTSFLWGNIQYF
D gene: -; J gene: TRBJ2-3; V gene: TRBV6-5; clone size: -; CDR3 DNA: TGTGCCAGCAGGCGACGCACAGATACGCAGTATTTT; CDR3 protein: CASRRRTDTQYF
D gene: -; J gene: TRBJ2-6; V gene: TRBV24-1; clone size: -; CDR3 DNA: TGTGCCATCAGGGATACCGGGGCCAACGTCCTGACTTTC; CDR3 protein: CAIRDTGANVLTF
D gene: -; J gene: TRBJ2-1; V gene: TRBV3-1/TRBV3-2; clone size: once; CDR3 DNA: TGTGCCAGCAGCCAAGGGGACGGATCCTACAATGAGCAGTTCTTC; CDR3 protein: CASSQGDGSYNEQFF
D gene: -; J gene: TRBJ2-5; V gene: TRBV7-6; clone size: once; CDR3 DNA: TGTGCCAGCAGCACGGGGGAGACCCAGTACTTC; CDR3 protein: CASSTGETQYF
D gene: TRBD2; J gene: TRBJ2-7; V gene: TRBV3-1/TRBV3-2; clone size: -; CDR3 DNA: TGTGCCAGCATGGGACTAGCGGGATGGCTGTACTTC; CDR3 protein: CASMGLAGWLYF
D gene: TRBD1; J gene: TRBJ2-1; V gene: TRBV10-1; clone size: few; CDR3 DNA: TGCGCCAGCAGTGAGCGACAGGGGGACTACAATGAGCAGTTCTTC; CDR3 protein: CASSERQGDYNEQFF
D gene: TRBD1; J gene: TRBJ2-3; V gene: TRBV19; clone size: -; CDR3 DNA: TGTGCCACCCAAACTGGGACAGGGAAATCGGATACGCAGTATTTT; CDR3 protein: CATQTGTGKSDTQYF
D gene: TRBD1; J gene: TRBJ1-5; V gene: TRBV2; clone size: -; CDR3 DNA: TGTGCCAGCAGTGGGACAGGTTGGAATCAGCCCCAGCATTTT; CDR3 protein: CASSGTGWNQPQHF
D gene: -; J gene: TRBJ1-5; V gene: TRBV30; clone size: -; CDR3 DNA: TGTGCCTGGAGTAGTTCCAAAAAGAACAATCAGCCCCAGCATTTT; CDR3 protein: CAWSSSKKNNQPQHF
D gene: -; J gene: TRBJ1-2; V gene: TRBV3-1/TRBV3-2; clone size: -; CDR3 DNA: TGTGCCAGCAGCCCCCTTAAAGGCGGAGCTTATGGCTACACCTTC; CDR3 protein: CASSPLKGGAYGYTF
D gene: -; J gene: TRBJ2-3; V gene: TRBV7-9; clone size: -; CDR3 DNA: TGTGCCAGCAGCCTGGGACTTTCCACAGATACGCAGTATTTT; CDR3 protein: CASSLGLSTDTQYF
D gene: TRBD1; J gene: TRBJ2-7; V gene: TRBV29-1; clone size: few; CDR3 DNA: TGCAGCGTTGGGCAGGGACAGGGAGGGAACGAGCAGTACTTC; CDR3 protein: CSVGQGQGGNEQYF
D gene: -; J gene: TRBJ2-3; V gene: TRBV5-1; clone size: few; CDR3 DNA: TGCGCCAGCAGCTTGGACGAGCCACGCACAGATACGCAGTATTTT; CDR3 protein: CASSLDEPRTDTQYF
D gene: TRBD1; J gene: TRBJ2-3; V gene: TRBV5-1; clone size: -; CDR3 DNA: TGCGCCAGCAGCTTGGCCAACAGGGGATGGGATAGCACAGATACGCAGTATTTT; CDR3 protein: CASSLANRGWDSTDTQYF